This T cell receptor (beta chain) was sequenced during a study of T cell responses to AZD1222 COVID-19 vaccine. Study details: Pooling covered second doses at about 4 or about 12 weeks. Notes on the study in general: The reported proportion of spike-specific TCRs targeting unmutated variant regions was nearly half. Seropositive AZD1222 recipients at baseline numbered only six or seven.

Germline lookup yields CDR1 MGHRA and CDR2 YSYEKL. This CDR3 comprises 14 residues. The ends were cut back, 1 base at V and 0 bases at J, with 7 bases in the middle. Note on this clone: As yet, its antigen is unknown.

Some clones are missing from TCRdb's copy, which holds only in-frame ones; the method was immunoSEQ multiplex PCR. The table has around 120,000 clones, around 92% seen once. The material sequenced was peripheral blood, taken on day 0 of AZD1222 vaccination. The chain links TRBV4-1 to TRBJ2-7; D remains ambiguous. This receptor was taken from an adult in good health. CDR3 loop: CASSQVQNSYEQYF. CDR3 DNA sequence: TGCGCCAGCAGCCAAGTTCAGAACTCCTACGAGCAGTACTTC.